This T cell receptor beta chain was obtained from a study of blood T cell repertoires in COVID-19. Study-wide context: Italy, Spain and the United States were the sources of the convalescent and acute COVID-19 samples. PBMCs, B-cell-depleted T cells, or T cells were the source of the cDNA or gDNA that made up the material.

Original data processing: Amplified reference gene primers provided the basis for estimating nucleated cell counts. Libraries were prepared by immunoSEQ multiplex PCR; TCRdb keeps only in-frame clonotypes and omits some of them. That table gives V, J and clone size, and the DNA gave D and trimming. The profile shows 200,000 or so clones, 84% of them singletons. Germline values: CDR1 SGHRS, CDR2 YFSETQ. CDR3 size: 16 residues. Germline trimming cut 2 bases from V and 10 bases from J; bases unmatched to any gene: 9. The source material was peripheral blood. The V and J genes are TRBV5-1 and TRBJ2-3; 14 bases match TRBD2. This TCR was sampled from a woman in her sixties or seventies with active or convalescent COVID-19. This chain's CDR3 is CASSFGTSGRSDAQYF. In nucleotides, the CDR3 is TGCGCCAGCAGCTTCGGGACTAGCGGGAGATCCGACGCGCAGTATTTT.